The present TCR beta chain was sequenced within a study of early T cells in non-severe SARS-CoV-2 infection. Study details: Chains were unpaired, as sequencing was done on bulk RNA from unsorted whole blood.

Broader study findings: Matching with VDJdb favored anti-spike CD8 responses (missing private and CD4 specificities).

V lost 6 bases and J lost 5, with 12 bases in between. The CDR3 sequence is 13 residues long. Germline CDR1 reads SGHTA; CDR2 reads FQGTGA. Worth noting for this clonotype: No antigen is known for it.

cDNA molecules, individually, were tagged with unique molecular identifiers. TCRdb used MiXCR to reprocess the 5' RACE reads, holding one entry per CDR3 protein. The sample lists 70,000 or so distinct CDR3 sequences, 10% occurring once. The V gene is TRBV7-3, the J gene TRBJ2-3, with D possibly called TRBD1 or TRBD2 (5 bases each). The TCR originated in an adult who was a healthcare worker with PCR-confirmed SARS-CoV-2 infection or an uninfected control (not recorded which). The input for sequencing was whole blood, taken at baseline. The CDR3 DNA reads TGTGCCAGCAGTACAGGAGGAGGAGATACGCAGTATTTT. It encodes CASSTGGGDTQYF.